Listed here are 28 T cell receptor beta chains from one sample, sequenced in a study of blood T cell repertoires in COVID-19. Assay: immunoSEQ multiplex PCR; the TCRdb copy retains only in-frame clones and omits some. The table shows 150,000 to 200,000 clones, with 78% occurring only once. Sequenced: peripheral blood. Every receptor here comes from a woman aged 80 or older with acute or convalescent COVID-19.

In regard to this clone: Distinct nucleotide sequences in the sample also encode this CDR3. This chain connects TRBV6-5 to TRBJ1-5, with 9 bases identical to TRBD1. Trimming removed 6 bases from V and 1 base from J; junction bases left unmatched: 4. The CDR3 consists of 15 residues. CDR1 and CDR2 (germline): MNHEY, SVGAGI. CDR3 residues: CASSRTGESNQPQHF. The CDR3 coding sequence is TGTGCCAGCAGCCGGACAGGGGAGAGCAATCAGCCCCAGCATTTT.

This rearrangement joins TRBV11-2 to TRBJ2-3, with 7 bases lining up with TRBD2. In germline, CDR1 is SGHAT, CDR2 FQNNGV. J gave up 0 bases and V 5 bases, and 11 bases lay outside the gene matches. The CDR3 is 17 residues long. Here the CDR3 reads CASSPFGAGDSTDTQYF. In DNA form, the CDR3 reads TGTGCCAGCAGCCCCTTCGGGGCGGGAGATAGCACAGATACGCAGTATTTT.

The chain uses TRBV6-5 and TRBJ1-6; possibly TRBD1 for D (5 bases). Germline V gene lookup returns CDR1 MNHEY and CDR2 SVGAGI. V was shortened by 2 bases and J by 4 bases, with 12 bases between the two germline ends. This CDR3 comprises 16 residues. CDR3 sequence: CASSYGGKGYNSPLHF. The CDR3 DNA is TGTGCCAGCAGTTACGGGGGGAAAGGGTATAATTCACCCCTCCACTTT.

The chain couples TRBV28 to TRBJ1-5; a possible D gene is TRBD1 (5 bases). The CDR3 contains 12 residues. The germline gives CDR1 MDHEN, CDR2 SYDVKM. Trimming shortened V by 8 bases and J by 2 bases, and 7 bases separated the two germline ends. CDR3 DNA: TGTGCCAGCGACAGACGCAATCAGCCCCAGCATTTT. This encodes CASDRRNQPQHF.

The gene calls are TRBV7-9 and TRBJ1-1, with D uncertain. The germline V and J ends were trimmed by 2 bases and 2 bases, with 6 bases remaining between them. This CDR3 contains 13 residues. CDR1 is SEHNR, CDR2 FQNEAQ, per germline (reference sequence). CDR3 sequence: CASSLTVNTEAFF. As DNA, the CDR3 is TGTGCCAGCAGCTTAACAGTAAACACTGAAGCTTTCTTT.

The sample holds one count of this clone. The V and J genes are TRBV5-1 and TRBJ1-1; possibly TRBD1 for D (5 bases). The CDR3 contains 13 residues. Germline CDR1 is SGHRS and CDR2 is YFSETQ. V was pared by 4 bases and J by 7 bases, with 14 bases between. The CDR3 region has the DNA TGCGCCAGCAGCCCCGAAGGCAGGGATGAAGCTTTCTTT. Translated: CASSPEGRDEAFF. Combining the CDR3 with reference TRBV5-1 and TRBJ1-1 gives the whole variable domain KAGVTQTPRYLIKTRGQQVTLSCSPISGHRSVSWYQQTPGQGLQFLFEYFSETQRNKGNFPGRFSGRQFSNSRSEMNVSTLELGDSALYLCASSPEGRDEAFFGQGTRLTVV.

The gene calls are TRBV28 and TRBJ1-5, with 7 bases identical to TRBD1. CDR3 length: 15 residues. The germline gives CDR1 MDHEN, CDR2 SYDVKM. V dropped 8 bases and J dropped 4; count of bases not matched to a gene: 11. The DNA of the CDR3 is TGTGCCAGCCGGGAGACAGGGCAACGGAATCAGCCCCAGCATTTT. Its translation is CASRETGQRNQPQHF.

This CDR3 is CASSRDRVGGYTF. CDR3 nucleotide sequence: TGTGCCAGCAGCCGAGACAGGGTGGGCGGCTACACCTTC. The V and J genes are TRBV12-3 or TRBV12-4 and TRBJ1-2; 7 nucleotides align to TRBD1. The V and J ends lost 6 bases and 8 bases, in that order; junction bases with no gene match: 9. The CDR3 extends over 13 amino acids.

This clone was recorded a few times. The sample holds other DNA sequences that translate to the same CDR3. V usage is TRBV5-1 and J usage is TRBJ1-1; D unresolved. Looked up from germline, CDR1 is SGHRS and CDR2 is YFSETQ. Trimming removed 2 bases at V and 1 base at J, with 6 bases between. The CDR3 sequence is 13 residues long. CDR3 amino acids: CASSLTGNTEAFF. DNA of the CDR3: TGCGCCAGCAGCTTAACGGGGAACACTGAAGCTTTCTTT.

V and J are TRBV5-1 and TRBJ2-5; D perhaps matches TRBD1 (6 bases). V gave up 0 bases and J gave up 4 bases, with 10 bases separating them. The CDR3 loop spans 14 amino acids. The germline CDR1 and CDR2 sequences are SGHRS and YFSETQ. CDR3 DNA sequence: TGCGCCAGCAGCTTGGAGGCAGGGGCAGAGACCCAGTACTTC. The encoded protein is CASSLEAGAETQYF.

The gene calls are TRBV19 and TRBJ2-2; D is uncertain. Between the trimmed V and J ends, which lost 7 bases and 6 bases, there was a span of 12 bases. Germline V gives CDR1 LNHDA, CDR2 SQIVND (reference sequence). This CDR3 is built from 13 residues. CDR3 in amino acids: CASILEPAGELFF. The DNA of the CDR3 is TGTGCCAGTATTCTGGAGCCTGCCGGGGAGCTGTTTTTT.

This clone was seen once. The gene calls are TRBV18 and TRBJ2-7, with 11 bases aligning to TRBD2. Germline V gene data show CDR1 as KGHSH and CDR2 as LQKENI. Unmatched junction bases numbered 1, after V lost 5 bases and J lost 1 base. The CDR3 sequence is 14 residues long. The CDR3 region has the DNA TGTGCCAGCTCAGGGACTAGCGGTTCCTACGAGCAGTACTTC. Protein product: CASSGTSGSYEQYF.

This rearrangement joins TRBV18 to TRBJ2-3; 7 bases are a match to TRBD1. The CDR3 has 16 amino acids. The trim removed 5 bases at V and 2 bases at J, leaving 10 bases unmatched. Germline CDR1 reads KGHSH; CDR2 reads LQKENI. This CDR3 reads CASSEPGTVYTDTQYF. CDR3 DNA sequence: TGTGCCAGCTCAGAGCCCGGGACAGTTTACACAGATACGCAGTATTTT.

As to this clone: Because the CDR3's place on the DNA is in doubt, the DNA is left out and the CDR3 is given as listed by TCRdb. The chain combines TRBV28 with TRBJ1-1. 15 amino acids form the CDR3, both terminal residues included. Germline CDR1 MDHEN, CDR2 SYDVKM. CDR3 sequence: CASSSSGEPAREAFF.

A single count supports this clone. The chain recombines TRBV5-4 with TRBJ1-2, with 9 bases identical to TRBD1. The V segment lost 3 bases and the J segment 5 bases; nucleotides outside the gene matches: 5. The V gene's germline CDR1 is SGHNT and CDR2 YYREEE (reference sequence). This CDR3 has 14 residues. The CDR3: CASSSQDRGYGYTF. The CDR3 DNA sequence: TGTGCCAGCAGCTCCCAGGACAGGGGTTATGGCTACACCTTC.

This chain connects TRBV3-1 (or the pseudogene TRBV3-2) to TRBJ2-7, with 7 bases lining up with TRBD2. The CDR3 contains 14 residues. In germline, CDR1 is LGHDT, CDR2 YNNKEL (reference sequence). V was pared by 3 bases and J by 1 base, with 3 bases of the junction left unmatched. CDR3 region: CASSHGTTSYEQYF. In DNA form, the CDR3 reads TGTGCCAGCAGCCATGGGACTACTTCCTACGAGCAGTACTTC.

The V and J genes are TRBV11-2 and TRBJ2-7; TRBD2 matches 10 bases. The CDR3 runs 16 residues. Germline CDR1 is SGHAT and CDR2 is FQNNGV. Germline trimming cut 6 bases from V and 2 bases from J; bases unmatched to any gene: 10. Here the CDR3 reads CASSPSGTSVPYEQYF. CDR3 DNA: TGTGCCAGCAGTCCCTCTGGGACTAGCGTGCCCTACGAGCAGTACTTC.

The table lists this clone with a few counts. In nucleotides, the CDR3 is TGTGCCAGCAGCAGGGGGACAGGGAGGGGCAATCAGCCCCAGCATTTT. This gives the protein CASSRGTGRGNQPQHF. V gene TRBV7-2 combines with J gene TRBJ1-5; 9 bases align to TRBD1. V gave up 5 bases and J gave up 2 bases; unmatched junction bases: 7. This CDR3 is built from 16 residues. Germline-derived CDR1 and CDR2 are SGHTA and FQGNSA.

The CDR3 region is CASSLRGLAVGLTDTQYF. The CDR3 nucleotides are TGTGCCAGCAGCTTGAGGGGACTAGCGGTTGGGCTCACAGATACGCAGTATTTT. The rearrangement joins TRBV7-8 to TRBJ2-3; 11 bases match TRBD2. The J segment lost 2 bases and the V segment lost 3 bases, leaving 10 bases of the junction unmatched. CDR1 and CDR2 from the germline V gene are SGHVS and FQNEAQ. The CDR3 spans 18 residues.

V gene TRBV29-1 combines with J gene TRBJ1-6, with D possibly being TRBD1 (5 bases). Germline V CDR1 and CDR2: SQVTM, ANQGSEA. Trimming pared 4 bases from V and 6 bases from J, leaving 10 bases between. The CDR3 totals 13 residues. CDR3 in DNA: TGCAGCGTTGCGCAGGGCGGTAATTCACCCCTCCACTTT. This encodes CSVAQGGNSPLHF.

The chain links TRBV6-6 to TRBJ2-7, with D possibly being TRBD1 (5 bases). Looked up from germline, CDR1 is MNHNY and CDR2 is SVGAGI (reference sequence). The CDR3 totals 13 residues. Trimming took 7 bases from V and 3 from J, leaving 13 bases between them. CDR3 in DNA: TGTGCCAGCACCAAAGACAGTATCTACGAGCAGTACTTC. This sequence encodes CASTKDSIYEQYF.

The chain uses TRBV6-6 and TRBJ1-6; no firm D call. V shed 5 bases and J shed 7 bases, with 9 bases lying between them. Germline V gene data show CDR1 as MNHNY and CDR2 as SVGAGI (reference sequence). The CDR3 contains 13 residues. Written as DNA, the CDR3 is TGTGCCAGCAGTAGCCTCCTCAATTCACCCCTCCACTTT. This codes for CASSSLLNSPLHF.

The V and J genes are TRBV6-2 or TRBV6-3 and TRBJ1-6; D remains ambiguous. The V and J ends lost 5 bases and 8 bases respectively, with 10 bases between them. The length of the CDR3 is 13 residues. CDR1 and CDR2 from the germline V gene are MNHEY and SVGEGT. The CDR3 reads CASSLGEYSPLHF. DNA for the CDR3: TGTGCCAGCAGTCTTGGGGAGTATTCACCCCTCCACTTT.

J is TRBJ1-4 and V is TRBV5-4; possibly TRBD1 for D (6 bases). The CDR3 loop spans 15 amino acids. Deletions cut 5 bases from V and 0 bases from J, with 11 bases between. Germline V gene sequence: CDR1 SGHNT, CDR2 YYREEE (reference sequence). Here the CDR3 DNA reads TGTGCCAGCAGTTTGTCAGGGGCAACTAATGAAAAACTGTTTTTT. It yields the protein CASSLSGATNEKLFF.

This chain connects TRBV10-3 to TRBJ2-5; D uncertain. The V end was cut by 10 bases, the J end by 1 base, with 13 bases between. The length of the CDR3 is 13 residues. The V gene's germline CDR1 is ENHRY and CDR2 SYGVKD. The CDR3 DNA reads as TGTGCCACCGGTCGTCGGTCCCAAGAGACCCAGTACTTC. Translated, it gives CATGRRSQETQYF.

V usage is TRBV6-5 and J usage is TRBJ2-7, with 8 bases fitting TRBD1. The germline gives CDR1 MNHEY, CDR2 SVGAGI. The V and J ends lost 7 bases and 2 bases, in that order; junction bases with no gene match: 7. The CDR3 runs to 14 residues. The CDR3 bases are TGTGCCAGCACTGCCGGGACAGGAGCCTACGAGCAGTACTTC. This encodes CASTAGTGAYEQYF.

The sample holds a few counts of this clone. The rearrangement uses TRBV5-1 and TRBJ1-4; 10 nucleotides align to TRBD1. This CDR3 spans 15 amino acids. The junction had 7 bases not matched to a gene; V was cut back by 4 bases and J by 7 bases. Germline CDR1 is SGHRS and CDR2 is YFSETQ. CDR3 nucleotides: TGCGCCAGCAGCCAGACAGGGGGCCCGCGTGAAAAACTGTTTTTT. It codes for CASSQTGGPREKLFF.

The chain links TRBV6-5 to TRBJ1-6; 8 nucleotides align to TRBD1. In germline, CDR1 is MNHEY, CDR2 SVGAGI. V dropped 4 bases and J dropped 10; count of bases not matched to a gene: 6. The CDR3 length is 14 residues. The CDR3 protein is CASSSTGVWSPLHF. CDR3 sequence (DNA): TGTGCCAGCAGTTCGACAGGGGTATGGTCACCCCTCCACTTT.